This T cell receptor beta chain was sequenced for a study of blood T cell repertoires in COVID-19. Study context: The analysed material was cDNA or gDNA that came from T cells, B-cell-depleted T cells, or PBMCs.

Using immunoSEQ multiplex PCR, the repertoire was profiled, and TCRdb retains in-frame clones only, with some absent. The table lists about 150,000 clones, 85% of them singletons, with roughly 6.2% in the top ten. This clone occurred once. This CDR3 has 15 amino acids. The V segment lost 4 bases and the J segment 4 bases; nucleotides outside the gene matches: 8. CDR1 is SGDLS, CDR2 YYNGEE, per germline. This rearrangement joins TRBV9 to TRBJ2-5, with 9 bases that match TRBD2. Specimen: PBMCs or T cells enriched from blood (not recorded which). The source of this sequence is a middle-aged woman who had recovered from COVID-19. The CDR3 bases are TGTGCCAGCAGCTACCGGGATAGCGGGGGAGAGACCCAGTACTTC. Translated: CASSYRDSGGETQYF.